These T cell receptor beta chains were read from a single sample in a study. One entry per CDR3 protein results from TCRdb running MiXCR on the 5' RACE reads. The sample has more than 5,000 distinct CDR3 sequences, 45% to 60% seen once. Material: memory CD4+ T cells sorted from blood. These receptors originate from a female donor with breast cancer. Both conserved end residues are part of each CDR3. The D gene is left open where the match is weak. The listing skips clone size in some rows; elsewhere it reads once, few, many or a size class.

TGCAGCGTTGTGGGGACAGATGGCTACACCTTC	CSVVGTDGYTF	TRBD1	TRBV29-1	NA	TRBJ1-2
TGTGCCAGCAGCTTAGGGGACAGCCCCTCCTACGAGCAGTACTTC	CASSLGDSPSYEQYF	TRBD1	TRBV7-9	NA	TRBJ2-7
TGCGCCAGCAGCCTACGAGCGGGAGCGGGCACAGATACGCAGTATTTT	CASSLRAGAGTDTQYF	TRBD2	TRBV5-1	NA	TRBJ2-3
TGTGCCAGCAGCCCCGGGATGGGACCCAACGAGCCAGATACGCAGTATTTT	CASSPGMGPNEPDTQYF	NA	TRBV5-6	NA	TRBJ2-3
TGCGCCAGCAGCTTTGAACCGGGACTAGCCGTCTACGAGCAGTACTTC	CASSFEPGLAVYEQYF	TRBD2	TRBV5-1	NA	TRBJ2-7
TGTGCCAGCAGCGGCGCGCGGGGGCAAGGCTACACCTTC	CASSGARGQGYTF	NA	TRBV12-3/TRBV12-4	NA	TRBJ1-2
TGTGCCATCCGAGAGTCCCTCCACGATACGCAGTATTTT	CAIRESLHDTQYF	NA	TRBV10-3	NA	TRBJ2-3
TGCAGTGCTAGAGATCGAATCCCAGTTGCAACTAATGAAAAACTGTTTTTT	CSARDRIPVATNEKLFF	NA	TRBV20-1	NA	TRBJ1-4
TGTGCCAGCAGTCACACAGGCGTGAACACTGAAGCTTTCTTT	CASSHTGVNTEAFF	NA	TRBV6-5	NA	TRBJ1-1
TGCGCCAGCAGCTTGGCATCCGGGAGGGACTCCTACAATGAGCAGTTCTTC	CASSLASGRDSYNEQFF	TRBD2	TRBV5-1	NA	TRBJ2-1
TGCGCCAGCAGTGAACGGGGATTCGGGGCACCCCTCCACTTT	CASSERGFGAPLHF	NA	TRBV10-1	NA	TRBJ1-6
TGCGCCAGCAGCCAAGAAAGTGAAATAAGGGGCTCTGGAAACACCATATATTTT	CASSQESEIRGSGNTIYF	NA	TRBV4-1	NA	TRBJ1-3
TGCGCCAGCAGCGAGGACAGATACGAGCAGTACTTC	CASSEDRYEQYF	NA	TRBV5-1	NA	TRBJ2-7
TGCGCCAGCAGCTTGGCCGGGGTTAGCGGGGTTGACGAGCAGTACTTC	CASSLAGVSGVDEQYF	TRBD2	TRBV5-1	few	TRBJ2-7
TGCGCCAGCAGCATTAGGACAGGGGGCGAAGAGACCCAGTACTTC	CASSIRTGGEETQYF	TRBD1	TRBV5-1	NA	TRBJ2-5
TGTGCCAGCAGGGCAGGCCCAAACACCGGGGAGCTGTTTTTT	CASRAGPNTGELFF	NA	TRBV11-2	few	TRBJ2-2
TGTGCCAGCAGCTTTAACAGGGCTGGAAACACCATATATTTT	CASSFNRAGNTIYF	NA	TRBV7-2	NA	TRBJ1-3
TGTGCCAGGAGGATGCAGGGTGTCGAGACCCAGTACTTC	CARRMQGVETQYF	NA	TRBV30	NA	TRBJ2-5
TGTGCCTGGAGTGTACGAGGGGGGATTAATGAAAAACTGTTTTTT	CAWSVRGGINEKLFF	NA	TRBV30	few	TRBJ1-4
TGTGCCAGCAGTTTTTTGGACAGGGTTCGGTATGGCTACACCTTC	CASSFLDRVRYGYTF	TRBD1	TRBV28	NA	TRBJ1-2
TGTGCCAGCACCACTCGAATATCTGGGGCCAACGTCCTGACTTTC	CASTTRISGANVLTF	NA	TRBV28	once	TRBJ2-6
TGTGCCAGCAGCTTGCGAGGCAGCACAGATACGCGGTATTTT	CASSLRGSTDTRYF	NA	TRBV7-8	NA	TRBJ2-3
TGCGCCAGCAGCTTGAGAGGGGGCAATACCTATGGCTACACCTTC	CASSLRGGNTYGYTF	TRBD1	TRBV5-1	NA	TRBJ1-2
TGTGCCAGCAGTTTAGACGTGGGCCAGCGGGCTTTCTTT	CASSLDVGQRAFF	NA	TRBV7-8	NA	TRBJ1-1
TGTGCCAGCAGCTACCGACAGGGGAGACTGGATACGCAGTATTTT	CASSYRQGRLDTQYF	TRBD1	TRBV12-3/TRBV12-4	NA	TRBJ2-3
TGTGCCAGCAGCTCCAGGACAAGCACAGATACGCAGTATTTT	CASSSRTSTDTQYF	NA	TRBV7-2	few	TRBJ2-3
TGCGCCAGCAGCTTGGGCCAATGGTTAGCTGAAGCTTTCTTT	CASSLGQWLAEAFF	NA	TRBV5-1	NA	TRBJ1-1
TGCGCCTGCAGACAAGGGAACACCGGGGAGCTGTTTTTT	CACRQGNTGELFF	NA	TRBV5-1	NA	TRBJ2-2
TGTGCCAGCAGACAGGGAGGCACCGGGGAGCTGTTTTTT	CASRQGGTGELFF	NA	TRBV6-5	few	TRBJ2-2
TGCAGTGCTAAGGGACAGGGGGTCACCGGGGAGCTGTTTTTT	CSAKGQGVTGELFF	TRBD1	TRBV20-1	few	TRBJ2-2
TGTGCCAGCAGTCGGGGCAATAATGAAAAACTGTTTTTT	CASSRGNNEKLFF	NA	TRBV14	NA	TRBJ1-4
TGCGCCAGCAGCTCAGACAGGGGTGGAAACACTGAAGCTCTCTTT	CASSSDRGGNTEALF	TRBD1	TRBV5-1	NA	TRBJ1-1
TGCAGTGCTGCAGCCGGGACAGGGATCGAAAAACTGTTTTTT	CSAAAGTGIEKLFF	TRBD1	TRBV20-1	NA	TRBJ1-4
TGTGCCAGCAGCCGCCCTCGGGATACGCAGTATTTT	CASSRPRDTQYF	NA	TRBV7-2	NA	TRBJ2-3
TGCGCCAGCACCGCCAATGTAAGGTTACACAATGAGCGGTTCTTC	CASTANVRLHNERFF	NA	TRBV4-1	NA	TRBJ2-1
TGTGCCAGCGGGACTGCGAACTCTGGAAACACCATATATTTT	CASGTANSGNTIYF	NA	TRBV6-6	few	TRBJ1-3
TGCGCCAGCAGCCGAGAAGTACCGAGCACTAGCTCTTCCTATGAGCAGTTCTTC	CASSREVPSTSSSYEQFF	NA	TRBV4-1	NA	TRBJ2-1
TGTGCCAGCAGCCGAGGGACAGCCCTATTAGCCATTGCAGATACGCAGTATTTT	CASSRGTALLAIADTQYF	TRBD1	TRBV7-9	NA	TRBJ2-3
TGTGCCAGCAGTTACTCCGCCGCGCCAACCCGGAACTACGAGCAGTACTTC	CASSYSAAPTRNYEQYF	NA	TRBV6-5	NA	TRBJ2-7
TGTGCCAGCAGCTTGTCGGGGTCAGGGTACAATGAGCAGTTCTTC	CASSLSGSGYNEQFF	NA	TRBV7-3	NA	TRBJ2-1
TGCGCCAGCAGCGGAACCGGGACAGGGGCCGAGCAGTACTTC	CASSGTGTGAEQYF	TRBD1	TRBV5-1	NA	TRBJ2-7